This T cell receptor beta chain derives from a study of blood T cell repertoires in COVID-19. On the study more broadly: PBMCs, B-cell-depleted T cells, or T cells provided the cDNA or gDNA that made up the material.

Sequencing was performed with immunoSEQ multiplex PCR; in TCRdb, only in-frame clones are kept and a portion is missing. This sample has 380,000 or so clones, with around 90% found just once. V was pared by 2 bases and J by 3 bases, with 10 bases between. The CDR3 length is 14 residues. Germline CDR1 is KGHSH and CDR2 is LQKENI. The TCR originated in a woman aged 40-49 years with acute COVID-19. The rearrangement links TRBV18 to TRBJ1-1, with D perhaps TRBD1 (6 bases). Sequencing used PBMCs or T cells enriched from blood (not recorded which). The CDR3 DNA sequence: TGTGCCAGCTCACCATCACGACAGGACACTGAAGCTTTCTTT. Its protein is CASSPSRQDTEAFF. Using reference TRBV18 and TRBJ1-1 for the parts outside the CDR3, the full variable domain is NAGVMQNPRHLVRRRGQEARLRCSPMKGHSHVYWYRQLPEEGLKFMVYLQKENIIDESGMPKERFSAEFPKEGPSILRIQQVVRGDSAAYFCASSPSRQDTEAFFGQGTRLTVV.